The T cell receptor beta chain described here comes from a study of blood T cell repertoires in COVID-19. Across the whole study: From the United States, Italy and Spain came samples of acute and convalescent COVID-19.

Germline trimming cut 1 base from V and 4 bases from J; bases unmatched to any gene: 7. Germline CDR1 reads SGHTA; CDR2 reads FQGNSA. The CDR3 has 16 residues. The repertoire was sequenced with immunoSEQ multiplex PCR; TCRdb's copy has only in-frame clones and lacks some. The table has about 170,000 clones, roughly 80% seen once. This sequence originates from a man aged 65-85 years with active or convalescent COVID-19. This sequence joins TRBV7-2 and TRBJ2-7, with 10 bases that match TRBD2. Sequencing was carried out using peripheral blood. The CDR3 DNA sequence: TGTGCCAGCAGCTTAGGGCCTAGCGGGGGCCTGTACGAGCAGTACTTC. Residues: CASSLGPSGGLYEQYF.